This is a list of T cell receptor beta chains from one sample in a study of shared clonotypes between healthy human individuals. TCRdb's table, derived via immunoSEQ multiplex PCR, lists solely in-frame clones and lacks some. Of approximately 2.4 million clones in the sample, 95% were seen once. Sequencing was done on a sample of naive CD4+ T cells sorted from blood. Source of these receptors: a man aged 18-30 years in good health. Both conserved end residues are part of each CDR3. A D gene is named only where the DNA matches it firmly. Some rows mark clone size as missing; the rest say once, few, many or name a class of expanded clone.

V gene	D gene	J gene	clone size	CDR3 protein	CDR3 DNA
TRBV6-4	TRBD1	TRBJ2-3	-	CASSARDRVYTDTQYF	TGTGCCAGCAGCGCCCGGGACAGGGTCTACACAGATACGCAGTATTTT
TRBV5-4	-	TRBJ2-2	-	CASSLGGTSVTGELFF	TGTGCCAGCAGCTTGGGAGGAACTAGTGTCACCGGGGAGCTGTTTTTT
TRBV7-9	TRBD1	TRBJ1-2	-	CASSRGTDYGYTF	TGTGCCAGCAGCCGTGGGACAGATTATGGCTACACCTTC
TRBV15	-	TRBJ2-7	-	CATSEADYEQYF	TGTGCCACCAGCGAAGCGGACTACGAGCAGTACTTC
TRBV30	-	TRBJ2-1	-	CAWSPVSNEQFF	TGTGCCTGGAGTCCCGTCTCCAATGAGCAGTTCTTC
TRBV9	-	TRBJ2-3	once	CASTSGPAPTDTQYF	TGTGCCAGCACCTCTGGCCCAGCGCCCACAGATACGCAGTATTTT
TRBV30	-	TRBJ2-3	-	CAWRLQGSDTQYF	TGTGCCTGGAGATTACAGGGCTCCGATACGCAGTATTTT
TRBV9	-	TRBJ1-4	-	CASSVQGSNEKLFF	TGTGCCAGCAGCGTACAGGGCAGTAATGAAAAACTGTTTTTT
TRBV10-3	TRBD2	TRBJ2-5	-	CAIRGGLVETQYF	TGTGCCATCAGGGGGGGGTTGGTGGAGACCCAGTACTTC
TRBV5-1	-	TRBJ2-7	-	CASSLRTTGYEQYF	TGCGCCAGCAGCTTAAGGACAACTGGTTACGAGCAGTACTTC
TRBV27	-	TRBJ2-1	once	CASRQNSYNEQFF	TGTGCCAGCAGACAGAATTCCTACAATGAGCAGTTCTTC
TRBV11-2	TRBD2	TRBJ2-1	-	CASSPAAGVNRNEQFF	TGTGCCAGCAGCCCTGCGGCGGGGGTGAATAGGAATGAGCAGTTCTTC
TRBV10-1	TRBD2	TRBJ2-5	-	CASSELAGGPKETQYF	TGCGCCAGCAGTGAGCTAGCGGGGGGGCCCAAGGAGACCCAGTACTTC
TRBV11-2	TRBD1	TRBJ2-4	-	CASSSDRGGLAKNIQYF	TGTGCCAGCAGCTCCGACAGGGGAGGACTAGCCAAAAACATTCAGTACTTC
TRBV5-1	-	TRBJ1-2	-	CASSELADYGYTF	TGCGCCAGCAGCGAATTGGCGGACTATGGCTACACCTTC
TRBV28	-	TRBJ2-2	-	CASSLAGTGELFF	TGTGCCAGCAGTTTGGCAGGGACCGGGGAGCTGTTTTTT
TRBV7-9	-	TRBJ2-3	-	CASSPQGDGTDTQYF	TGTGCCAGCAGCCCGCAGGGTGATGGCACAGATACGCAGTATTTT
TRBV7-9	TRBD2	TRBJ2-2	-	CASSLPAGGSTGELFF	TGTGCCAGCAGCTTACCAGCGGGAGGAAGCACCGGGGAGCTGTTTTTT
TRBV27	TRBD2	TRBJ2-3	-	CASSQAGGRSTDTQYF	TGTGCCAGCAGTCAAGCCGGCGGGAGAAGCACAGATACGCAGTATTTT
TRBV5-1	-	TRBJ1-1	-	CASSLAKGSGTEAFF	TGCGCCAGCAGCTTGGCCAAGGGGTCGGGCACTGAAGCTTTCTTT
TRBV5-4	TRBD1	TRBJ1-2	once	CASSPIAGQDGYTF	TGTGCCAGCAGCCCGATAGCGGGACAGGATGGCTACACCTTC
TRBV2	-	TRBJ1-3	-	CASSDSLFSGNTIYF	TGTGCCAGCAGTGATTCGCTATTTTCTGGAAACACCATATATTTT
TRBV18	TRBD1	TRBJ1-1	-	CASSISGTENTEAFF	TGTGCCAGCTCCATTTCCGGGACAGAGAACACTGAAGCTTTCTTT
TRBV28	-	TRBJ1-2	-	CASEDQPYGYTF	TGTGCCAGCGAGGATCAGCCCTATGGCTACACCTTC
TRBV6-5	TRBD1	TRBJ2-5	-	CASSGRGRETQYF	TGTGCCAGCAGTGGCAGGGGGAGAGAGACCCAGTACTTC
TRBV29-1	-	TRBJ2-3	-	CSVHPGGDTQYF	TGCAGCGTGCACCCCGGGGGAGATACGCAGTATTTT
TRBV5-8	-	TRBJ1-3	-	CASSLLAAYSGNTIYF	TGTGCCAGCAGCTTGCTGGCAGCCTACTCTGGAAACACCATATATTTT
TRBV11-3	TRBD2	TRBJ2-4	-	CASSSGTSGSGDIQYF	TGTGCCAGCAGCTCAGGGACTAGCGGGAGCGGGGACATTCAGTACTTC
TRBV6-6	-	TRBJ2-7	-	CASSYSSPYEQYF	TGTGCCAGCAGTTACTCTTCCCCTTACGAGCAGTACTTC
TRBV30	TRBD1	TRBJ2-7	-	CAWWTGVSGYEQYF	TGTGCCTGGTGGACAGGGGTTTCGGGCTACGAGCAGTACTTC
TRBV9	TRBD2	TRBJ2-2	-	CASSVVSVRGDTGELFF	TGTGCCAGCAGCGTAGTTTCCGTGCGGGGGGACACCGGGGAGCTGTTTTTT
TRBV2	-	TRBJ2-4	-	CAISGVSKNIQYF	TGTGCCATTTCGGGGGTATCCAAAAACATTCAGTACTTC
TRBV7-3	-	TRBJ2-2	once	CASSQMTANTGELFF	TGTGCCAGCAGCCAGATGACCGCGAACACCGGGGAGCTGTTTTTT
TRBV6-6	-	TRBJ2-1	-	CASSYSLFSSYNEQFF	TGTGCCAGCAGTTACTCTCTGTTTAGCTCCTACAATGAGCAGTTCTTC
TRBV13	-	TRBJ2-3	-	CASSLRAGYTDTQYF	TGTGCCAGCAGCCTGCGAGCCGGGTACACAGATACGCAGTATTTT
TRBV6-4	-	TRBJ2-1	-	CASSEGSNEQFF	TGTGCCAGCAGTGAGGGTAGCAATGAGCAGTTCTTC
TRBV7-9	TRBD1	TRBJ1-1	-	CASRPTGANTEAFF	TGTGCCAGCAGGCCTACAGGGGCGAACACTGAAGCTTTCTTT
TRBV6-5	TRBD2	TRBJ2-3	-	CASQRGDTQYF	TGTGCCAGCCAGCGGGGGGATACGCAGTATTTT
TRBV10-2	TRBD2	TRBJ2-7	-	CASSELAGGPEQYF	TGCGCCAGCAGTGAGTTAGCGGGGGGGCCCGAGCAGTACTTC
TRBV2	-	TRBJ1-6	once	CASSDRGTYNSPLHF	TGTGCCAGCAGTGACAGGGGTACCTATAATTCACCCCTCCACTTT
TRBV6-1	-	TRBJ1-3	-	CASDPGKLGNTIYF	TGTGCCAGCGATCCGGGGAAGCTAGGAAACACCATATATTTT
TRBV2	-	TRBJ2-7	-	CASSGGGQPSYEQYF	TGTGCCAGCAGTGGGGGGGGACAGCCGTCCTACGAGCAGTACTTC
TRBV27	TRBD1	TRBJ1-1	once	CASSFQGANTEAFF	TGTGCCAGCAGTTTCCAGGGGGCGAACACTGAAGCTTTCTTT
TRBV6-6	-	TRBJ2-7	once	CASTRIGGEQYF	TGTGCCAGCACCCGGATTGGGGGCGAGCAGTACTTC
TRBV19	-	TRBJ2-2	-	CASRTDNTGELFF	TGTGCCAGTAGGACAGATAACACCGGGGAGCTGTTTTTT
TRBV7-2	TRBD1	TRBJ2-7	-	CASSSNPGTGNEQYF	TGTGCCAGCAGCTCCAACCCCGGGACAGGAAACGAGCAGTACTTC
TRBV25-1	-	TRBJ1-1	-	CASSEYTEAFF	TGTGCCAGCAGTGAGTACACTGAAGCTTTCTTT
TRBV6-1	-	TRBJ2-7	-	CASSASGTVTYEQYF	TGTGCCAGCAGTGCCTCGGGGACTGTTACCTACGAGCAGTACTTC
TRBV11-2	TRBD2	TRBJ2-5	-	CASSLAGLAGQETQYF	TGTGCCAGCAGCTTAGCGGGGTTAGCGGGGCAAGAGACCCAGTACTTC